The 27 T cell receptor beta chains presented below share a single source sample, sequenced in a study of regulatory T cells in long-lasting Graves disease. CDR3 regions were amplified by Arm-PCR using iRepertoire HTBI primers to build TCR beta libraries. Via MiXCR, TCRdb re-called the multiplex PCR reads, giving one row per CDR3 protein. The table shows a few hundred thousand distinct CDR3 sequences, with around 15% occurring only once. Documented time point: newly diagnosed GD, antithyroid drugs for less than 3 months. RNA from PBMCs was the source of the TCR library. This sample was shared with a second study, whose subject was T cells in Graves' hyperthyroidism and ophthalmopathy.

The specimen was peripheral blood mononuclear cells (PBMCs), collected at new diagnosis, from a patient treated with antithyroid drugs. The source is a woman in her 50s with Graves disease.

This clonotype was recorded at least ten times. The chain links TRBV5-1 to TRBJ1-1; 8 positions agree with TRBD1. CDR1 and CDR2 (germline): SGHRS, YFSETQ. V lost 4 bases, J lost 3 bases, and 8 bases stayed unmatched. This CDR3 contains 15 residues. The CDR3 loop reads CASSNGQGKDTEAFF. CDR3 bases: TGCGCCAGCAGCAATGGACAGGGCAAAGACACTGAAGCTTTCTTT.

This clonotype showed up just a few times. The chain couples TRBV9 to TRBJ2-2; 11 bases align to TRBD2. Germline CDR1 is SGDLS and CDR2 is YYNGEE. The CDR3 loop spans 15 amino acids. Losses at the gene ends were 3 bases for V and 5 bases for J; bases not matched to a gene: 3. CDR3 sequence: CASSGRLAGTGELFF. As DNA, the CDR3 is TGTGCCAGCAGCGGCCGACTAGCGGGAACCGGGGAGCTGTTTTTT. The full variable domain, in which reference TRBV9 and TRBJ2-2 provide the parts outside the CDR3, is DSGVTQTPKHLITATGQRVTLRCSPRSGDLSVYWYQQSLDQGLQFLIQYYNGEERAKGNILERFSAQQFPDLHSELNLSSLELGDSALYFCASSGRLAGTGELFFGEGSRLTVL.

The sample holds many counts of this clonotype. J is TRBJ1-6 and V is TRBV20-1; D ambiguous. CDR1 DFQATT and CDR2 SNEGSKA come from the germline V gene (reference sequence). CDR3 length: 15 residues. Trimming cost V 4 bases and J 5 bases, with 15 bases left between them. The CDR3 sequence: CSAMPSGLDNSPLHF. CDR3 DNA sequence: TGCAGTGCTATGCCCAGCGGTTTGGATAATTCACCCCTCCACTTT.

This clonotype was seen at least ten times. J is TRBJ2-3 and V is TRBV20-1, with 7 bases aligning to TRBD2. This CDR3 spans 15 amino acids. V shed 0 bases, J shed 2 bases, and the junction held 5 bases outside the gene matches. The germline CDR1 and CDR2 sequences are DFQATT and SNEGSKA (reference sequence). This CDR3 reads CSARDLADITDTQYF. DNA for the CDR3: TGCAGTGCTAGAGATCTAGCGGACATCACAGATACGCAGTATTTT.

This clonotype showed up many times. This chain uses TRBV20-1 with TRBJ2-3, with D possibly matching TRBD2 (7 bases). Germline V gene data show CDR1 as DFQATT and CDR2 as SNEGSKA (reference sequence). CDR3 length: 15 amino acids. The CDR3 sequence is CSLREGGRGGDTQYF. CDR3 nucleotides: TGCTCTTTGAGGGAAGGCGGGAGAGGGGGAGATACGCAGTATTTT.

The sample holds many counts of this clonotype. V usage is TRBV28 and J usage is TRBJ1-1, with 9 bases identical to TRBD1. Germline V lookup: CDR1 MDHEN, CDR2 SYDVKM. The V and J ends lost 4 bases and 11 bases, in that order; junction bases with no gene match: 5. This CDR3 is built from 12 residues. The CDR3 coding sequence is TGTGCCAGCAGTTCGTCCGGGACAGGGGCTTTCTTT. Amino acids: CASSSSGTGAFF.

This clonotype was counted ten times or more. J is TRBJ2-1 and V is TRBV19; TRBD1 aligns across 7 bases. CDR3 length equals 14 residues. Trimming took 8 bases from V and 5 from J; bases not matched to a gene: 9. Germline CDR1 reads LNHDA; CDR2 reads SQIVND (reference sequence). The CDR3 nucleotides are TGTGCCAGTTCCCCCGGGACAGTCAACAATGAGCAGTTCTTC. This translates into CASSPGTVNNEQFF.

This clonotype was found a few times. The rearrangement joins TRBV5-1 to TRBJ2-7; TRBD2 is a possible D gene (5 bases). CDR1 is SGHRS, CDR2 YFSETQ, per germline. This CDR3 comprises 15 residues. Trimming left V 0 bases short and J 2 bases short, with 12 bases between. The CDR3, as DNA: TGCGCCAGCAGCTTGGGAGCGGACGGAACCTACGAGCAGTACTTC. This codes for CASSLGADGTYEQYF.

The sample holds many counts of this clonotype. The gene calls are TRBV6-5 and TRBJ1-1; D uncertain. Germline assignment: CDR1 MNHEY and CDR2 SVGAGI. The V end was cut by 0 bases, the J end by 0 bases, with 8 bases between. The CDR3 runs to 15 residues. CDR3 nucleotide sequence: TGTGCCAGCAGTTACTCGGGGAACTTGAACACTGAAGCTTTCTTT. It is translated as CASSYSGNLNTEAFF.

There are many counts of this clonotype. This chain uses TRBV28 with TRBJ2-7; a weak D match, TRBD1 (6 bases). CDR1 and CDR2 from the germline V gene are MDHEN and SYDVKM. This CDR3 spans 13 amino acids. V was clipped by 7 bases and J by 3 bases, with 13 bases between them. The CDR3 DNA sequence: TGTGCCAGCATGGTGCCAGGGGACTACGAGCAGTACTTC. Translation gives CASMVPGDYEQYF. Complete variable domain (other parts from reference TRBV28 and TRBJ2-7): DVKVTQSSRYLVKRTGEKVFLECVQDMDHENMFWYRQDPGLGLRLIYFSYDVKMKEKGDIPEGYSVSREKKERFSLILESASTNQTSMYLCASMVPGDYEQYFGPGTRLTVT.

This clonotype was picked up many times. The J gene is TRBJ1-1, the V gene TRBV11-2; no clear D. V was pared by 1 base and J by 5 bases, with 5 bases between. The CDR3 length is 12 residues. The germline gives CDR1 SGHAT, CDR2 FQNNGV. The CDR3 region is CASSLGRTEAFF. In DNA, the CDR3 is TGTGCCAGCAGCTTAGGGAGGACTGAAGCTTTCTTT.

CDR3 bases: TGTGCCAGCAGCCAAGCAGGCAGTCCGGACAACGTAGATACGCAGTATTTT. It yields the protein CASSQAGSPDNVDTQYF. The chain employs TRBV3-1 and TRBJ2-3, with TRBD1 as a possible D gene (5 bases). Germline V lookup: CDR1 LGHDT, CDR2 YNNKEL (reference sequence). The CDR3 covers 17 residues. V was shortened by 1 base and J by 5 bases, with 19 bases between the two germline ends.

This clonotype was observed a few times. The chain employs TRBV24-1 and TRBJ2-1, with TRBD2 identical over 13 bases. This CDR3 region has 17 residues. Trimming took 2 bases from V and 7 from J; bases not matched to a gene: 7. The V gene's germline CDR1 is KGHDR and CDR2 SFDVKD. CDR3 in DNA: TGTGCCACCAGTGATTCGAAAGGACTAGCGGGAGTGAATGAGCAGTTCTTC. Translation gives CATSDSKGLAGVNEQFF.

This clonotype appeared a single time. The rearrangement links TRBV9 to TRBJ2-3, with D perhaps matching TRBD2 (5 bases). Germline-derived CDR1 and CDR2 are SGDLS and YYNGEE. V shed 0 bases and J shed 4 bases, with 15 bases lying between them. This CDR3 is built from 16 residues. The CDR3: CASSVGASAGADTQYF. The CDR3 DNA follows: TGTGCCAGCAGCGTAGGGGCGTCCGCCGGGGCAGATACGCAGTATTTT.

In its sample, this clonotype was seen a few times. The CDR3 nucleotides are TGTGCCAGCAGCTTCCGTAACTATGGCTACACCTTC. Amino acids: CASSFRNYGYTF. The chain employs TRBV13 and TRBJ1-2; D uncertain. The V gene lost 3 bases and the J gene lost 1 base, with 3 bases spanning the gap. The germline CDR1 and CDR2 sequences are PRHDT and FYEKMQ (reference sequence). The CDR3 extends over 12 amino acids.

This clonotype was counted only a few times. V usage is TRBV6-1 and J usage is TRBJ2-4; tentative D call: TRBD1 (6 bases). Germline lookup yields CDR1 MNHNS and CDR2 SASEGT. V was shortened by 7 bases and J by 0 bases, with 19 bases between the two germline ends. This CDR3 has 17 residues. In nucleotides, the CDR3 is TGTGCCAGCACCGAGTACAACAGGGAGCTAGCCAAAAACATTCAGTACTTC. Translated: CASTEYNRELAKNIQYF.

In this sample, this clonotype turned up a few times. The CDR3 sequence: CASSVGGSWADTQYF. CDR3 DNA: TGTGCCAGCAGCGTAGGCGGGAGTTGGGCAGATACGCAGTATTTT. V is TRBV9 and J is TRBJ2-3; TRBD2 matches at 7 bases. Germline CDR1 and CDR2: SGDLS and YYNGEE. CDR3 length: 15 residues. Trimming cost V 0 bases and J 4 bases; bases outside gene matches: 5.

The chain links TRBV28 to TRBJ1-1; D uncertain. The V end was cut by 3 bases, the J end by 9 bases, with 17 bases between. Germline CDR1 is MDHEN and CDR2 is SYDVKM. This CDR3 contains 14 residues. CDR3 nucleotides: TGTGCCAGCAGTTTTGACCCGAACAGCGCACAAGCTTTCTTT. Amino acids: CASSFDPNSAQAFF.

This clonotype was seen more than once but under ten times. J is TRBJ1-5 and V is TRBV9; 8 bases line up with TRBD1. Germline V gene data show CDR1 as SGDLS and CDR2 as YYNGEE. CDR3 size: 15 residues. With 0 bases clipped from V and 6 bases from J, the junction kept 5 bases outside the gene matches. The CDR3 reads CASSVEQGVGQPQHF. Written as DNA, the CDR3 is TGTGCCAGCAGCGTAGAACAGGGGGTGGGTCAGCCCCAGCATTTT.

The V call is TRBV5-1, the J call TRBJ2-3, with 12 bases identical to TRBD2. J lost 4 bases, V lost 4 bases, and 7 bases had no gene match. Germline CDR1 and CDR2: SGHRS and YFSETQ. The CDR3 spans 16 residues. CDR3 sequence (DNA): TGCGCCAGCAGCCGGTCGACTAGCGGGAGCGCAGATACGCAGTATTTT. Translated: CASSRSTSGSADTQYF.

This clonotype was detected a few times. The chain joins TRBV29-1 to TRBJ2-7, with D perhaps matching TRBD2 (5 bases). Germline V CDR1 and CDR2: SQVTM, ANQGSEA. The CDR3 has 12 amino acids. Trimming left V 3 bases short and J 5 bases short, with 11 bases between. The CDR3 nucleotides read TGCAGCGTTGATCGGGGTTCCGACGAGCAGTACTTC. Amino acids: CSVDRGSDEQYF.

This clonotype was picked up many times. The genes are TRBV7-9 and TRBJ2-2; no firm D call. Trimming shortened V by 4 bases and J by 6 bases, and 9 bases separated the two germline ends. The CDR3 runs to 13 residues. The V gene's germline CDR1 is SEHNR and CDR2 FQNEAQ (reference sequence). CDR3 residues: CASSSRQPGELFF. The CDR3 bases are TGTGCCAGCAGCTCCCGCCAGCCCGGGGAGCTGTTTTTT.

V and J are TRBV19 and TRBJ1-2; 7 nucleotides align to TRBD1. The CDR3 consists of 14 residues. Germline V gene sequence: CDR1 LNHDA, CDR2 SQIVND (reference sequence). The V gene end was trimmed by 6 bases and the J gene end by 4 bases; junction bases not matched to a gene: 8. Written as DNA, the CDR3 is TGTGCCAGTAGACTAGGGGGCGCGGGCTATGGCTACACCTTC. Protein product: CASRLGGAGYGYTF.

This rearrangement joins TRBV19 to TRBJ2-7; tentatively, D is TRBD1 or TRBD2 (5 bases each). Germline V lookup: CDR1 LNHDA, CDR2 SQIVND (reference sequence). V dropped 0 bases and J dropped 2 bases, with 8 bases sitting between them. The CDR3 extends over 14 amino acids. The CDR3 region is CASSIERGPYEQYF. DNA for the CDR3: TGTGCCAGTAGTATAGAACGGGGCCCCTACGAGCAGTACTTC.

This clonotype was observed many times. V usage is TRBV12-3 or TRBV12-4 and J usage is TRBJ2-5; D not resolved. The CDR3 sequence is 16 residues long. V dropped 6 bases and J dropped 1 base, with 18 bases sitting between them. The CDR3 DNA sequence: TGTGCCAGCAGCCGAGGATGGGGTAACTTCCAAGAGACCCAGTACTTC. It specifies CASSRGWGNFQETQYF.

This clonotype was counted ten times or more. The CDR3 region has the DNA TGTGCCAGCAGTTTTTCCCGGAAGCGGGAGATGGGCTCTGGGGCCAACGTCCTGACTTTC. It is translated as CASSFSRKREMGSGANVLTF. The chain combines TRBV12-3 or TRBV12-4 with TRBJ2-6; 8 bases are shared with TRBD2. The CDR3 runs 20 residues. The V segment lost 3 bases and the J segment 0 bases; nucleotides outside the gene matches: 13.

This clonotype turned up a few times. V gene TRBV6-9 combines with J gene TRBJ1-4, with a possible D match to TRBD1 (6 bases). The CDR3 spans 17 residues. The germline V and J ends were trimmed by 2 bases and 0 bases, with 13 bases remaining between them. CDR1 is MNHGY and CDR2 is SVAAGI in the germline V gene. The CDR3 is CASSYLPDRSTNEKLFF. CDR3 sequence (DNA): TGTGCCAGCAGTTATCTACCGGACAGATCAACTAATGAAAAACTGTTTTTT.